Here is one TCR beta chain with its context. Trimming took off 4 bases at V and 4 bases at J, with 17 bases between the two ends. CDR1 SGHNT and CDR2 YYREEE come from the germline V gene (reference sequence). The CDR3 covers 15 residues. These data are taken from a study of CD8 T cells in Susac syndrome. Reverse transcription of about 0.5 to 1 ug RNA was carried out with random hexamers. Each CDR3 protein gets one entry after TCRdb re-called the immunoSEQ multiplex PCR reads with MiXCR. This table has about 110,000 distinct CDR3 sequences, 94% appearing once. The TCR was taken from a human donor with Susac syndrome. Source material: CD8+ T cells from PBMCs. This chain joins TRBV5-4 and TRBJ2-5; D may be TRBD2 (7 bases). The CDR3 loop reads CASSPSGGPAETQYF. CDR3 bases: TGTGCCAGCAGCCCATCCGGGGGGCCGGCAGAGACCCAGTACTTC. Looking up the rest from reference TRBV5-4 and TRBJ2-5 gives the full variable domain: ETGVTQSPTHLIKTRGQQVTLRCSSQSGHNTVSWYQQALGQGPQFIFQYYREEENGRGNFPPRFSGLQFPNYSSELNVNALELDDSALYLCASSPSGGPAETQYFGPGTRLLVL.